A single sample is the source of the 11 T cell receptor beta chains below, sequenced in a study of blood T cell repertoires in COVID-19. TCRdb's table, derived via immunoSEQ multiplex PCR, lists solely in-frame clones and lacks some. The table lists 60,000 to 85,000 clones, under 85% of them singletons. Sequences were obtained from peripheral blood. The receptor set was obtained from a man aged 70 or older with acute or convalescent COVID-19.

This sequence joins TRBV5-5 and TRBJ1-5; D not resolved. The CDR3 covers 16 residues. Per germline, CDR1 SGHKS and CDR2 YYEKEE (reference sequence). Trimming took off 1 base at V and 7 bases at J, with 18 bases between the two ends. CDR3 DNA: TGTGCCAGCAGCTTGTATTTATTTTCGGGATTCCAGCCCCAGCATTTT. Amino acids: CASSLYLFSGFQPQHF.

This sequence joins TRBV7-9 and TRBJ2-7; the D is unclear. Trimming cost V 3 bases and J 7 bases, with 7 bases left between them. The CDR3 is 11 residues long. Germline CDR1 and CDR2: SEHNR and FQNEAQ (reference sequence). CDR3 DNA sequence: TGTGCCAGCAGCTTTGGCCTGGAGCAGTACTTC. This gives the protein CASSFGLEQYF.

The rearrangement uses TRBV12-3 or TRBV12-4 and TRBJ1-2, with 9 bases identical to TRBD1. The CDR3 extends over 13 amino acids. Losses at the gene ends were 6 bases for V and 8 bases for J; bases not matched to a gene: 7. The CDR3 DNA reads as TGTGCCAGCAGCCCGGGACAGGGTGTCGGCTACACCTTC. This translates into CASSPGQGVGYTF.

The chain carries TRBV19 and TRBJ2-5; 7 bases map to TRBD1. The CDR3 runs to 13 residues. CDR1 and CDR2 (germline): LNHDA, SQIVND (reference sequence). Unmatched junction bases numbered 5, after V lost 5 bases and J lost 5 bases. CDR3 region: CASSVQGQETQYF. The CDR3 nucleotides read TGTGCCAGTAGTGTACAGGGGCAGGAGACCCAGTACTTC.

This clone occurred a few times. The chain combines TRBV3-1 (or the pseudogene TRBV3-2) with TRBJ1-2, with a possible D match to TRBD1 (5 bases). The germline V gene encodes CDR1 LGHDT and CDR2 YNNKEL (reference sequence). Trimming removed 0 bases from V and 4 bases from J, with 12 bases in between. The CDR3 is made up of 15 amino acids. This CDR3 is CASSQDGGESYGYTF. In DNA form, the CDR3 reads TGTGCCAGCAGCCAAGATGGGGGGGAAAGCTATGGCTACACCTTC.

V usage is TRBV7-9 and J usage is TRBJ2-7, with a possible D match to TRBD2 (5 bases). CDR1 SEHNR and CDR2 FQNEAQ come from the germline V gene (reference sequence). This CDR3 region has 13 residues. V lost 5 bases to trimming and J lost 4 bases, with 12 bases between them. The CDR3 loop is CASSAPWEYEQYF. CDR3 bases: TGTGCCAGCAGCGCCCCCTGGGAGTACGAGCAGTACTTC.

This chain links TRBV2 with TRBJ1-5, with D tentatively TRBD1 (5 bases). Between the trimmed V and J ends, which lost 4 bases and 6 bases, there was a span of 10 bases. The CDR3 spans 13 residues. Germline V gives CDR1 SNHLY, CDR2 FYNNEI. CDR3 amino acids: CASSGQITQPQHF. In nucleotides, the CDR3 is TGTGCCAGCAGTGGACAGATCACTCAGCCCCAGCATTTT.

The chain recombines TRBV28 with TRBJ2-7, with 12 bases identical to TRBD1. V dropped 5 bases and J dropped 3; count of bases not matched to a gene: 11. In germline, CDR1 is MDHEN, CDR2 SYDVKM. This CDR3 is 17 amino acids long. The CDR3 DNA reads as TGTGCCAGCAGTGGCTTAGTGGGACAGGGGGCGAGCTACGAGCAGTACTTC. Residues: CASSGLVGQGASYEQYF.

This chain links TRBV28 with TRBJ2-1; 7 nucleotides align to TRBD2. The germline CDR1 and CDR2 sequences are MDHEN and SYDVKM. The V gene end was trimmed by 3 bases and the J gene end by 1 base; junction bases not matched to a gene: 9. The CDR3 runs to 17 residues. The CDR3: CASSFSPTSWSYNEQFF. In nucleotides, the CDR3 is TGTGCCAGCAGTTTTTCCCCGACTAGCTGGTCCTACAATGAGCAGTTCTTC.

This chain connects TRBV4-2 to TRBJ2-1; D gene ambiguous. Germline CDR1 is LGHNA and CDR2 is YNFKEQ. V lost 2 bases and J 5 bases, leaving 4 bases between the germline ends. This CDR3 has 12 amino acids. CDR3 protein: CASSQIDNEQFF. CDR3 nucleotide sequence: TGTGCCAGCAGCCAAATAGACAATGAGCAGTTCTTC.

The chain recombines TRBV6-5 with TRBJ2-7, with D perhaps matching TRBD2 (5 bases). The CDR3 spans 13 residues. CDR1 is MNHEY, CDR2 SVGAGI, per germline. V shed 8 bases and J shed 5 bases, with 16 bases lying between them. The CDR3: CASLRTGINEQYF. CDR3 coding DNA: TGTGCCAGCTTAAGGACGGGAATCAACGAGCAGTACTTC.